The rows below give T cell receptor beta chains drawn from one sample of a study of blood T cell repertoires in COVID-19. TCRdb's copy holds only in-frame clones and misses some; the assay was immunoSEQ multiplex PCR. The table has some 130,000 clones, about 86% seen once. Sequenced material: PBMCs or T cells enriched from blood (not recorded which). These receptors all come from a man aged 35 to 55 with acute COVID-19. Both conserved end residues are part of each CDR3.

>TRBV6-5
CASSYSTRFNFWEQYF
>TRBV19
CATEDRPYTEAFF
>TRBV18
CASSPPGLAGGDTQYF
>TRBV6-6
CASSWIAGGPEQFF
>TRBV30
CAWTIPTGYEQYF
>TRBV19
CASSIVTGTYNSPLHF
>TRBV4-2
CASSQSLGIAGEDTQYF
>TRBV19
CASSIPGMNTEAFF
>TRBV19
CASSILGQGYGYTF
>TRBV7-9
CASSLERENSPLHF
>TRBV27
CASSLGGNEQFF
>TRBV6-5
CASTLRDRGCEQYF
>TRBV5-1
CASSHGLLWDYGYTF
>TRBV2
CASSEATANQPQHF
>TRBV7-3
CASSFQGGQETQYF
>TRBV30
CAWSSGTVGNQPQHF
>TRBV30
CAWKGQNSPLHF
>TRBV28
CASSLPGLNRYIQYF
>TRBV10-3
CAISESPGTRPTEAFF
>TRBV24-1
CATSDSGTSTDTQYF
>TRBV5-4
CASSLGGAPSEAFF
>TRBV3-1/TRBV3-2
CASSHSGGVPDEQFF
>TRBV7-8
CASSLGRPLDEKLFF